What follows are 19 T cell receptor beta chains derived from one specimen sequenced in a study of shared clonotypes between healthy human individuals. TCRdb's copy holds only in-frame clones and misses some; the assay was immunoSEQ multiplex PCR. Of roughly 2.6 million clones listed, about 92% were seen once; the top ten hold under 0.15%. The sequenced sample was naive CD4+ T cells sorted from blood. The subset: CD45RA+ positively selected. The receptors stem from a man between 18 and 29 years old in good health.

The V call is TRBV7-2, the J call TRBJ1-6, with D possibly TRBD1 on 5 matching bases. The CDR3 is made up of 16 amino acids. V lost 1 base and J lost 3, with 10 bases in between. Per germline, CDR1 SGHTA and CDR2 FQGNSA. The CDR3 DNA reads TGTGCCAGCAGCTTAGTCTCAGGGATCTATAATTCACCCCTCCACTTT. It specifies CASSLVSGIYNSPLHF.

The chain recombines TRBV5-1 with TRBJ1-1; 7 bases match TRBD1. Germline CDR1 reads SGHRS; CDR2 reads YFSETQ. The ends lost 9 bases at V and 0 bases at J; junction bases unmatched: 8. This CDR3 is 14 amino acids long. The CDR3 loop is CATSMGQMNTEAFF. In DNA, the CDR3 is TGCGCCACATCGATGGGACAGATGAACACTGAAGCTTTCTTT. Drawing the rest from reference TRBV5-1 and TRBJ1-1, the complete variable domain is KAGVTQTPRYLIKTRGQQVTLSCSPISGHRSVSWYQQTPGQGLQFLFEYFSETQRNKGNFPGRFSGRQFSNSRSEMNVSTLELGDSALYLCATSMGQMNTEAFFGQGTRLTVV.

About this clone itself: Different DNA sequences within this sample yield the same CDR3. The gene calls are TRBV19 and TRBJ2-7; 7 nucleotides line up with TRBD1. V lost 5 bases to trimming and J lost 3 bases; unmatched junction nucleotides: 4. The germline V gene has CDR1 LNHDA and CDR2 SQIVND (reference sequence). CDR3 size: 13 residues. CDR3 sequence reads: CASSGTVSYEQYF. CDR3 DNA: TGTGCCAGTAGTGGGACAGTCAGCTACGAGCAGTACTTC.

The chain carries TRBV2 and TRBJ1-2, with D possibly matching TRBD1 (5 bases). V was pared by 4 bases and J by 0 bases, with 12 bases between. There are 15 residues in the CDR3. In germline, CDR1 is SNHLY, CDR2 FYNNEI. Here the CDR3 DNA reads TGTGCCAGCAGTGTTACGGGGGGAACTAACTATGGCTACACCTTC. Amino acids: CASSVTGGTNYGYTF.

In regard to this clone: Other DNA variants within this sample encode the same CDR3. This sequence joins TRBV9 and TRBJ2-7; D gene uncertain. V gave up 0 bases and J gave up 0 bases, with 10 bases separating them. The germline V gene encodes CDR1 SGDLS and CDR2 YYNGEE. The CDR3 loop spans 15 amino acids. CDR3 nucleotides: TGTGCCAGCAGCGTAGATGGCAGGAGCTCCTACGAGCAGTACTTC. Translated: CASSVDGRSSYEQYF.

About this clone: One end of the junction varies from germline; a read error may be responsible. V gene TRBV19 combines with J gene TRBJ1-2; D is uncertain. The germline V gene has CDR1 LNHDA and CDR2 SQIVND (reference sequence). The CDR3 runs to 12 residues. CDR3 in DNA: TGTGCCAGTAGTAGGCTCGGGGAAGCGTCCGCCTTC. Its protein is CASSRLGEASAF.

The V gene is TRBV7-6, the J gene TRBJ2-1, with a weak D call TRBD2 (6 bases). The CDR3 has 15 residues. Germline values: CDR1 SGHVS, CDR2 FNYEAQ. V shed 6 bases and J shed 0 bases, with 12 bases lying between them. The CDR3 DNA reads TGTGCCAGCAGGGAGCGGGCCAACTCCTACAATGAGCAGTTCTTC. Its protein is CASRERANSYNEQFF.

This clone has a single count. The chain carries TRBV5-1 and TRBJ1-2, with D unresolved. The CDR3 spans 13 residues. The germline V gene has CDR1 SGHRS and CDR2 YFSETQ. Trimming removed 2 bases at V and 4 bases at J, with 9 bases between. CDR3 coding DNA: TGCGCCAGCAGCTTCTCGGGCGGCTATGGCTACACCTTC. Its translation is CASSFSGGYGYTF.

The chain recombines TRBV19 with TRBJ1-6; 8 bases align to TRBD1. CDR1 is LNHDA and CDR2 is SQIVND in the germline V gene (reference sequence). Losses at the gene ends were 10 bases for V and 9 bases for J; bases not matched to a gene: 14. CDR3 size: 15 residues. DNA of the CDR3: TGTGCCACCAGAGGGTTGGGGACAGGCTCTTCACCCCTCCACTTT. This codes for CATRGLGTGSSPLHF.

The chain recombines TRBV7-8 with TRBJ1-1; no firm D call. Between the trimmed V and J ends, which lost 3 bases and 1 base, there was a span of 9 bases. This CDR3 spans 14 amino acids. Per the germline V gene, CDR1 is SGHVS and CDR2 is FQNEAQ. The CDR3 nucleotides are TGTGCCAGCAGCTTCCTCCAGCAGAACACTGAAGCTTTCTTT. This encodes CASSFLQQNTEAFF. The variable domain in full, with the rest retrieved from reference TRBV7-8 and TRBJ1-1, is GAGVSQSPRYKVAKRGQDVALRCDPISGHVSLFWYQQALGQGPEFLTYFQNEAQLDKSGLPSDRFFAERPEGSVSTLKIQRTQQEDSAVYLCASSFLQQNTEAFFGQGTRLTVV.

The chain employs TRBV5-1 and TRBJ2-3, with D unclear. The length of the CDR3 is 13 residues. The germline V gene has CDR1 SGHRS and CDR2 YFSETQ. V lost 6 bases to trimming and J lost 0 bases, with 8 bases between them. The CDR3 DNA reads TGCGCCAGCAATCCCCTTAGCACAGATACGCAGTATTTT. Translated, it gives CASNPLSTDTQYF.

The chain has TRBV7-2 and TRBJ2-7, with D possibly TRBD1 on 6 matching bases. The V gene's germline CDR1 is SGHTA and CDR2 FQGNSA. The CDR3 is made up of 13 amino acids. Deletions cut 5 bases from V and 5 bases from J, with 13 bases between. This CDR3 is CASSPQGRDEQYF. The CDR3 DNA is TGTGCCAGCAGCCCACAGGGCCGGGACGAGCAGTACTTC.

This chain links TRBV6-6 with TRBJ2-1; D is perhaps TRBD1 or TRBD2 (5 bases each). The CDR3 has 13 residues. The V end lost 6 bases, the J end lost 9 bases, and 15 bases lay between the germline ends. The germline V gene encodes CDR1 MNHNY and CDR2 SVGAGI (reference sequence). The CDR3 protein is CASREAGLGEQFF. The CDR3 DNA follows: TGTGCCAGCAGGGAGGCAGGGCTCGGTGAGCAGTTCTTC.

The V gene is TRBV25-1, the J gene TRBJ2-1; 11 bases are a match to TRBD2. The length of the CDR3 is 17 residues. The junction had 8 bases not matched to a gene; V was cut back by 4 bases and J by 3 bases. Germline V gives CDR1 MGHDK, CDR2 SYGVNS. The CDR3 protein is CASSASTGTSGYNEQFF. CDR3 nucleotide sequence: TGTGCCAGCAGTGCCTCAACCGGGACTAGCGGCTACAATGAGCAGTTCTTC.

The rearrangement joins TRBV4-1 to TRBJ1-2; 8 bases match TRBD1. This CDR3 contains 17 residues. The V gene's germline CDR1 is MGHRA and CDR2 YSYEKL. V lost 3 bases and J lost 6; bases outside the gene matches: 15. This chain's CDR3 is CASSHNRNRGNGDGYTF. In DNA form, the CDR3 reads TGCGCCAGCAGCCATAACCGGAACAGGGGGAATGGCGATGGCTACACCTTC.

The gene calls are TRBV28 and TRBJ1-5, with a possible D match to TRBD1 (6 bases). The CDR3 spans 15 residues. V dropped 6 bases and J dropped 7 bases, with 19 bases sitting between them. In germline, CDR1 is MDHEN, CDR2 SYDVKM. For the CDR3, the DNA is TGTGCCAGCAGGCCTGGACAGTATAGCAGGCAGCCCCAGCATTTT. Its translation is CASRPGQYSRQPQHF.

The chain uses TRBV11-2 and TRBJ2-5; D is perhaps TRBD1 (6 bases). CDR3 length: 14 residues. CDR1 is SGHAT, CDR2 FQNNGV, per germline. V gave up 6 bases and J gave up 5 bases, with 16 bases separating them. CDR3 bases: TGTGCCAGCAGGCCGCCTTTGGGGGCCGAGACCCAGTACTTC. It yields the protein CASRPPLGAETQYF.

CDR3 sequence (DNA): TGTGCCAGCGCTAGGGGGACTAAGGCCACAGATACGCAGTATTTT. This codes for CASARGTKATDTQYF. V is TRBV11-2 and J is TRBJ2-3, with a weak D call TRBD2 (7 bases). The V end lost 8 bases, the J end lost 2 bases, and 17 bases lay between the germline ends. The CDR3 covers 15 residues. Germline V CDR1 and CDR2: SGHAT, FQNNGV.

The J gene is TRBJ1-5, the V gene TRBV21-1. TRBV21-1 is labeled a pseudogene. The CDR3 contains 16 residues. CDR3 DNA sequence: TGTGCCAGCAGCAAATCCGGCCTGCCTAGCAATCAGCCCCAGCATTTT. This codes for CASSKSGLPSNQPQHF.